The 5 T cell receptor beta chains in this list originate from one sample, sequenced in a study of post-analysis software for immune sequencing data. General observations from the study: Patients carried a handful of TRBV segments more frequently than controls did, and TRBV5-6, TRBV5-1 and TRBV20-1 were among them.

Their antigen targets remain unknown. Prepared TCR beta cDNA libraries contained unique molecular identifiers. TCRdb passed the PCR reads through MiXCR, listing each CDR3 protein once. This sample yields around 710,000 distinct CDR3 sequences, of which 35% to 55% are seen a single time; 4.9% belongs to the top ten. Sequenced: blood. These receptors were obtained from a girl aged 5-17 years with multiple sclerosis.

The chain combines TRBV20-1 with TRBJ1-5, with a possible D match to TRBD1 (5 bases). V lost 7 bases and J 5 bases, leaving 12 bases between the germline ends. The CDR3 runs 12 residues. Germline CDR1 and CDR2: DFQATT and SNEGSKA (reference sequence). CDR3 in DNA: TGCAGTGTGAGAAGGGGAGATCAGCCCCAGCATTTT. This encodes CSVRRGDQPQHF.

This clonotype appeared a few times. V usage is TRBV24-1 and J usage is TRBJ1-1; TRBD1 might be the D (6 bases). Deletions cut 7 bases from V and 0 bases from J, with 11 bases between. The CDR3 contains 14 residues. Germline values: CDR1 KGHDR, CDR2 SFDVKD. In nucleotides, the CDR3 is TGTGCCACCAGAGCGACAGGAATGAACACTGAAGCTTTCTTT. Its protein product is CATRATGMNTEAFF.

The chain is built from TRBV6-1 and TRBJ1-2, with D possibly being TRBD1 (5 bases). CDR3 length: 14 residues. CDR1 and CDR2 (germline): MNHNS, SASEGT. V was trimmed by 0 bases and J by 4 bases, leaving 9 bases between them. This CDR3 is CASSEAGPVYGYTF. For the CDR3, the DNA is TGTGCCAGCAGTGAAGCGGGGCCAGTCTATGGCTACACCTTC.

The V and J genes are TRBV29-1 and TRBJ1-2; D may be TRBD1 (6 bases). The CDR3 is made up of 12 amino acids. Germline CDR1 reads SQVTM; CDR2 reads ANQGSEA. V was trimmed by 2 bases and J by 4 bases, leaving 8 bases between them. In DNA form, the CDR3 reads TGCAGCGTTGAACTCAGGGGCTATGGCTACACCTTC. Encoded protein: CSVELRGYGYTF.

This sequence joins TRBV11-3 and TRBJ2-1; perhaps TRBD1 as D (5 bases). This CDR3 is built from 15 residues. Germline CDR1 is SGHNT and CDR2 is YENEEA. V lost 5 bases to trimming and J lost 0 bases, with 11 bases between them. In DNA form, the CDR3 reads TGTGCCAGCAGCCCCAGGGTATTCTCCTACAATGAGCAGTTCTTC. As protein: CASSPRVFSYNEQFF.